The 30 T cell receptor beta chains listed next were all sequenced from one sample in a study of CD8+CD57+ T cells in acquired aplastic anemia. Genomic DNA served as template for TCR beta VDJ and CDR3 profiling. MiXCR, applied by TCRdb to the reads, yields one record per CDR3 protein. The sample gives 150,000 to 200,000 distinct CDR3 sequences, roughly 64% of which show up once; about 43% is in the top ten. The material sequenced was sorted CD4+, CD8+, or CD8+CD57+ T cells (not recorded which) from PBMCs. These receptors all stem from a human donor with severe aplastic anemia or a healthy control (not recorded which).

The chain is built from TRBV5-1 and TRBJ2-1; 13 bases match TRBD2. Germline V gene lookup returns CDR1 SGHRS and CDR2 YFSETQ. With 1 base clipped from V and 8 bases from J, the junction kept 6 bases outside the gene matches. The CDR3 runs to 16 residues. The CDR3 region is CASSLRRTSGGDEQFF. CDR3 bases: TGCGCCAGCAGCTTGCGCCGTACTAGCGGGGGGGATGAGCAGTTCTTC.

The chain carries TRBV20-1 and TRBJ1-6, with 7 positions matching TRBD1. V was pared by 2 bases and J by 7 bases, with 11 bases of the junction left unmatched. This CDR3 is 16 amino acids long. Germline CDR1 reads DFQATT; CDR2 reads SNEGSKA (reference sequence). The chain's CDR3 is CSARSRSGTVNSPLHF. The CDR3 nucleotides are TGCAGTGCTAGATCCCGATCCGGGACAGTAAATTCACCCCTCCACTTT.

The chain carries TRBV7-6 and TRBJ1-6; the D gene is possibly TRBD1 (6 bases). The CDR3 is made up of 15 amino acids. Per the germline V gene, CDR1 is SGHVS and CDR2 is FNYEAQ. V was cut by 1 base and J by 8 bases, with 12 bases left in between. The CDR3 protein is CASSLDRAKDSPLHF. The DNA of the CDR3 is TGTGCCAGCAGCTTAGACAGGGCGAAGGATTCACCCCTCCACTTT.

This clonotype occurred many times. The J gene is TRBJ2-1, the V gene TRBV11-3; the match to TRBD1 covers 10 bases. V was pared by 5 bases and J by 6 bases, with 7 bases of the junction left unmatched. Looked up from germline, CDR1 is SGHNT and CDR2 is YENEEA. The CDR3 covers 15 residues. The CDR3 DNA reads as TGTGCCAGCAGCGGAGGGGACAGGGGTGGCAATGAGCAGTTCTTC. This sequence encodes CASSGGDRGGNEQFF.

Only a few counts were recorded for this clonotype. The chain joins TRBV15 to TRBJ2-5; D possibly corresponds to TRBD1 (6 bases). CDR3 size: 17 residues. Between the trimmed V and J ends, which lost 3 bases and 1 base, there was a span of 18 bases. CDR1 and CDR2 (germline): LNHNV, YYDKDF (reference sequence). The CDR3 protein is CATSSPGDIGTQETQYF. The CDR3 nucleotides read TGTGCCACCAGCAGCCCTGGGGACATTGGAACCCAAGAGACCCAGTACTTC.

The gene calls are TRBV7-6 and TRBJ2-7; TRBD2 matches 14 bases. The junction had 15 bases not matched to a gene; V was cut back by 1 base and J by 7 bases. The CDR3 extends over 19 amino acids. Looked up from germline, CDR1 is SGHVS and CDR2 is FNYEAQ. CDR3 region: CASSLVSLRLAGGSKEQYF. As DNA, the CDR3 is TGTGCCAGCAGCTTAGTGTCCCTCCGACTAGCGGGGGGGAGCAAGGAGCAGTACTTC.

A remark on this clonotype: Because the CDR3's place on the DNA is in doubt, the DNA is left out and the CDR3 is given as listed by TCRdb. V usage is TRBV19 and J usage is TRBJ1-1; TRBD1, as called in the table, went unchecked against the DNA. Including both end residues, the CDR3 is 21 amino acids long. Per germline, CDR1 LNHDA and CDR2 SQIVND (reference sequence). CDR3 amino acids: CASTSGTAEQYFGPGDTEAFF.

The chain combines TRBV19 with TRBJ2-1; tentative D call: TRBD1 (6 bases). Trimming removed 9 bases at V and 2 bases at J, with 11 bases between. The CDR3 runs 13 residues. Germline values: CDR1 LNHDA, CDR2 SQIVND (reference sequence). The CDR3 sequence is CASFDRPYNEQFF. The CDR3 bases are TGTGCCAGCTTCGACAGGCCCTACAATGAGCAGTTCTTC.

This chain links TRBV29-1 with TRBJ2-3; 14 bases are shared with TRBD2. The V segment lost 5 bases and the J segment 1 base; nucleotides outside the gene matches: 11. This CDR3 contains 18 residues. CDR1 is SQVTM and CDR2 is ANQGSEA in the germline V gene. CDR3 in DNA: TGCAGCGTTCAGGGAGGGACTAGCGGGGGCATCGGCACAGATACGCAGTATTTT. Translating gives CSVQGGTSGGIGTDTQYF.

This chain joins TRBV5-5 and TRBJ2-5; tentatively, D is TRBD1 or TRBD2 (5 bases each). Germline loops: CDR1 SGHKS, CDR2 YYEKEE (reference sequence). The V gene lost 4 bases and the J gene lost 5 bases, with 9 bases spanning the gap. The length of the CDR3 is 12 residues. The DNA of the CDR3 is TGTGCCAGCAGCCCCTGGGGGGAGACCCAGTACTTC. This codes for CASSPWGETQYF.

CDR3 in amino acids: CASSRTSGDFTGELFF. In nucleotides, the CDR3 is TGTGCCAGCAGCCGTACTAGCGGGGATTTCACCGGGGAGCTGTTTTTT. This chain links TRBV7-2 with TRBJ2-2, with 10 bases aligning to TRBD2. This CDR3 spans 16 amino acids. The junction had 7 bases not matched to a gene; V was cut back by 5 bases and J by 4 bases. Germline V lookup: CDR1 SGHTA, CDR2 FQGNSA.

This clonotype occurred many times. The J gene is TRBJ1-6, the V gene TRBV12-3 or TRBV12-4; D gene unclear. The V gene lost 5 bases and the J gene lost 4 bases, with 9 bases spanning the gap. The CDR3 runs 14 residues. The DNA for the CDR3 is TGTGCCAGCAGTGAGACGGCTTATAATTCACCCCTCCACTTT. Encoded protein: CASSETAYNSPLHF.

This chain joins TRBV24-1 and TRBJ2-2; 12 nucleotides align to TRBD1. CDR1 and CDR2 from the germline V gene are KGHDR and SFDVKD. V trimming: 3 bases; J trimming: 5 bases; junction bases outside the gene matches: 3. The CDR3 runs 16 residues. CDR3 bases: TGTGCCACCAGTGATCGGGACAGGGGGCGGACCGGGGAGCTGTTTTTT. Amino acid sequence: CATSDRDRGRTGELFF.

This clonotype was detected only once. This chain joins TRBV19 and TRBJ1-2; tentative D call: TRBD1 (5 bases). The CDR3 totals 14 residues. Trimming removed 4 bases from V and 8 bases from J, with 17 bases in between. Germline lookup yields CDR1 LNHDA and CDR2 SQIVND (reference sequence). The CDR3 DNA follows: TGTGCCAGTAGTAGGGATGCGGGGCTAAGAGGCTACACCTTC. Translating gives CASSRDAGLRGYTF.

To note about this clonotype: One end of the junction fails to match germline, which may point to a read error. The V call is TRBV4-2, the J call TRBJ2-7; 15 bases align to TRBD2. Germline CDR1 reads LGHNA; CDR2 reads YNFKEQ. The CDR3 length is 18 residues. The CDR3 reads CASGQERGLAGGRNEQYF. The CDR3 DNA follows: TGTGCCAGCGGCCAAGAGCGTGGACTAGCGGGGGGGCGTAACGAGCAGTACTTC.

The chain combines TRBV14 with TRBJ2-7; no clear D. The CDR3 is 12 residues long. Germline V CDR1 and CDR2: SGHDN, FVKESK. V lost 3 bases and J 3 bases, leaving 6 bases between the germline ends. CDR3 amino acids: CASSHGYYEQYF. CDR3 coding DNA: TGTGCCAGCAGCCACGGCTACTACGAGCAGTACTTC.

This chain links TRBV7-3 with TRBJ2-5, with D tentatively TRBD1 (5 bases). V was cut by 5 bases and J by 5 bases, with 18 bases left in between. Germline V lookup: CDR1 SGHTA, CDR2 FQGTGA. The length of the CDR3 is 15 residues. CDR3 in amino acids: CASSVGQGLGETQYF. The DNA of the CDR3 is TGTGCCAGCAGCGTGGGTCAGGGCCTGGGGGAGACCCAGTACTTC. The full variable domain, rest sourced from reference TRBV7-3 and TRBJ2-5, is GAGVSQTPSNKVTEKGKYVELRCDPISGHTALYWYRQSLGQGPEFLIYFQGTGAADDSGLPNDRFFAVRPEGSVSTLKIQRTERGDSAVYLCASSVGQGLGETQYFGPGTRLLVL.

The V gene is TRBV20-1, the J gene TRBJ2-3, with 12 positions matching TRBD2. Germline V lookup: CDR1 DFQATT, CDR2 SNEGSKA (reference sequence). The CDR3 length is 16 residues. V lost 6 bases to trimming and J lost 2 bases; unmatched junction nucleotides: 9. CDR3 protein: CSATGLAGKSTDTQYF. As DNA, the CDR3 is TGCAGTGCAACGGGACTAGCGGGCAAGTCCACAGATACGCAGTATTTT.

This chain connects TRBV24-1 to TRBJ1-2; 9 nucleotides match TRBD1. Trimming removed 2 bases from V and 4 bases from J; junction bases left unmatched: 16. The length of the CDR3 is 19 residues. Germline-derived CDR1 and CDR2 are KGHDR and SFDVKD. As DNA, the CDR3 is TGTGCCACCAGTGATTCACGCCTAAGCCGGGACAGGGTTATCTATGGCTACACCTTC. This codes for CATSDSRLSRDRVIYGYTF.

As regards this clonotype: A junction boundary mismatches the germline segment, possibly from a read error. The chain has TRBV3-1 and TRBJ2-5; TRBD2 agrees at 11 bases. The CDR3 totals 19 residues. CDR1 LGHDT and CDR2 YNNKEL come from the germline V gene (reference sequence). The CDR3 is CASSQVYLAGGLYQEAQYF. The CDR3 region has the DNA TGTGCCAGCAGCCAAGTCTACCTAGCGGGGGGCTTGTACCAAGAGGCCCAGTACTTC.

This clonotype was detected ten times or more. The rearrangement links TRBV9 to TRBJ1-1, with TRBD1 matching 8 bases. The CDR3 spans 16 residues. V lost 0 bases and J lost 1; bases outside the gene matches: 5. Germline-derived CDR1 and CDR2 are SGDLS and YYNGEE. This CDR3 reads CASSVAPDRGNTEAFF. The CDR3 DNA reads TGTGCCAGCAGCGTAGCCCCCGACAGGGGGAACACTGAAGCTTTCTTT.

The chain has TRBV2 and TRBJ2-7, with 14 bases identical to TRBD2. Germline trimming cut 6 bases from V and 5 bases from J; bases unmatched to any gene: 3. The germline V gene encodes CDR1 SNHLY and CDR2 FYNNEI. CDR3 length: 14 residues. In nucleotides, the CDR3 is TGTGCCAGCAGCCCGGGACTAGCGGGAGACGAGCAGTACTTC. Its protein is CASSPGLAGDEQYF. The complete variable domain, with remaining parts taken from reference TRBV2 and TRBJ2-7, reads EPEVTQTPSHQVTQMGQEVILRCVPISNHLYFYWYRQILGQKVEFLVSFYNNEISEKSEIFDDQFSVERPDGSNFTLKIRSTKLEDSAMYFCASSPGLAGDEQYFGPGTRLTVT.

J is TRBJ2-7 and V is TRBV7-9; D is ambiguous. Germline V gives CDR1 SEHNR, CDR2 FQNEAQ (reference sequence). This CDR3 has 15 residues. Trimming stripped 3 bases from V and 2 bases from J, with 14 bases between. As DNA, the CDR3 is TGTGCCAGCAGCTTCGTGGCCCTGCGGACCTACGAGCAGTACTTC. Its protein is CASSFVALRTYEQYF. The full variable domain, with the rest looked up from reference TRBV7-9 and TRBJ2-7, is DTGVSQNPRHKITKRGQNVTFRCDPISEHNRLYWYRQTLGQGPEFLTYFQNEAQLEKSRLLSDRFSAERPKGSFSTLEIQRTEQGDSAMYLCASSFVALRTYEQYFGPGTRLTVT.

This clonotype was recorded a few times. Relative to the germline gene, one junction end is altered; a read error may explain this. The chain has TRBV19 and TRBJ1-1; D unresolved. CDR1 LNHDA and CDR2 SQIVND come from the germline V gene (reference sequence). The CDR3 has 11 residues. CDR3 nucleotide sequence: TGTGCCAGTGGTATGAGTGCTGAAGCTTTCTTT. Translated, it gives CASGMSAEAFF.

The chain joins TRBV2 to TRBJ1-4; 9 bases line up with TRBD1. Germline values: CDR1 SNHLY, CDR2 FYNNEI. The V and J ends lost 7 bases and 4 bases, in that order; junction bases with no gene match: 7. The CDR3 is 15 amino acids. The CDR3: CASKTGGEGNEKLFF. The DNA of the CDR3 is TGTGCCAGCAAAACAGGGGGCGAAGGTAATGAAAAACTGTTTTTT.

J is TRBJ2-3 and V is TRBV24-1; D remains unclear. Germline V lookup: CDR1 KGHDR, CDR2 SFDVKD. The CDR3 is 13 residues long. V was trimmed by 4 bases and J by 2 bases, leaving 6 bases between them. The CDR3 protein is CATSDPLTDTQYF. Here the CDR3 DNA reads TGTGCCACCAGTGACCCCCTCACAGATACGCAGTATTTT.

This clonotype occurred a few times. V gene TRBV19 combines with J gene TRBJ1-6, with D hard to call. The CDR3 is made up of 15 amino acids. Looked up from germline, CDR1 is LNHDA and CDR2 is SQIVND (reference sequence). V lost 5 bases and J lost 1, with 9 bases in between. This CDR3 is CASSSEGSYNSPLHF. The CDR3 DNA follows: TGTGCCAGTAGTTCCGAGGGTTCCTATAATTCACCCCTCCACTTT. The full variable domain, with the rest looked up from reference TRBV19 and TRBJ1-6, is DGGITQSPKYLFRKEGQNVTLSCEQNLNHDAMYWYRQDPGQGLRLIYYSQIVNDFQKGDIAEGYSVSREKKESFPLTVTSAQKNPTAFYLCASSSEGSYNSPLHFGNGTRLTVT.

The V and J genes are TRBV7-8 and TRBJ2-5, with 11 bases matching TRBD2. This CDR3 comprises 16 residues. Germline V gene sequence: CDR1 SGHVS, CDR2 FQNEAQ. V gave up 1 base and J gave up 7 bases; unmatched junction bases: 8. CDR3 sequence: CASSLGLAGGLVTQYF. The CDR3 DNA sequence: TGTGCCAGCAGCTTAGGATTAGCGGGGGGGCTTGTGACCCAGTACTTC.

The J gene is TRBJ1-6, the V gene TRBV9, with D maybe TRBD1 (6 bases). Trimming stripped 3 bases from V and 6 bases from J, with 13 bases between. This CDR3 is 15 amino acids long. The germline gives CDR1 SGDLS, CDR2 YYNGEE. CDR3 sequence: CASSAPQGLNSPLHF. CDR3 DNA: TGTGCCAGCAGCGCCCCACAGGGACTTAATTCACCCCTCCACTTT. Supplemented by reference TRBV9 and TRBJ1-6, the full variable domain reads DSGVTQTPKHLITATGQRVTLRCSPRSGDLSVYWYQQSLDQGLQFLIQYYNGEERAKGNILERFSAQQFPDLHSELNLSSLELGDSALYFCASSAPQGLNSPLHFGNGTRLTVT.

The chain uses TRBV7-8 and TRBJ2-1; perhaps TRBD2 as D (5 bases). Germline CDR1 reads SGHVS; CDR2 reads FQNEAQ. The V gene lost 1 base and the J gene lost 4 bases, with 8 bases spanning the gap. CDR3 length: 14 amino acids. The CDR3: CASSLGGLYNEQFF. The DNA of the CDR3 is TGTGCCAGCAGCTTAGGAGGACTGTACAATGAGCAGTTCTTC.